The 32 T cell receptor beta chains below all came from one sample that was sequenced in a study of T-cell memory formation after mild COVID-19. A single record per CDR3 protein comes from TCRdb applying MiXCR to the 5' RACE reads. The data show over 45,000 distinct CDR3 sequences, approximately 9% seen once. The sequencing sample was made of PBMCs or a T cell subset sorted from them (not recorded which). These TCRs come from an adult woman who had mild COVID-19 (a few samples of this study predate the infection). Cell type and time point are not known.

At least ten counts were recorded for this clonotype. The chain is built from TRBV7-2 and TRBJ1-5; possibly TRBD1 for D (5 bases). Germline loops: CDR1 SGHTA, CDR2 FQGNSA. The CDR3 is made up of 13 amino acids. The ends were cut back, 5 bases at V and 6 bases at J, with 11 bases in the middle. Here the CDR3 DNA reads TGTGCCAGCAGCCCGGGGCGCGTTCAGCCCCAGCATTTT. Its translation: CASSPGRVQPQHF.

The rearrangement links TRBV6-1 to TRBJ2-7; D is unclear. CDR1 is MNHNS and CDR2 is SASEGT in the germline V gene. The length of the CDR3 is 15 residues. V lost 4 bases, J lost 2 bases, and 15 bases lay in between. As DNA, the CDR3 is TGTGCCAGCAGTGGACGGACGGTCCCGCCCTACGAGCAGTACTTC. It specifies CASSGRTVPPYEQYF.

The sample holds many counts of this clonotype. This sequence joins TRBV12-3 or TRBV12-4 and TRBJ2-7; no definite D call. The CDR3 is made up of 16 amino acids. Trimming cost V 10 bases and J 2 bases, with 24 bases left between them. CDR3 region: CATPAYTDNPPYEQYF. The CDR3 nucleotides are TGTGCCACCCCAGCTTATACTGACAACCCGCCCTACGAGCAGTACTTC.

This clonotype was observed a few times. The V and J genes are TRBV10-3 and TRBJ2-3, with D maybe TRBD1 (5 bases). The germline gives CDR1 ENHRY, CDR2 SYGVKD. The CDR3 spans 14 residues. The V and J ends lost 3 bases and 6 bases respectively, with 13 bases between them. The CDR3 nucleotides read TGTGCCATCAGTGAAGACAGCCTTGAGGATACGCAGTATTTT. Its protein product is CAISEDSLEDTQYF.

This clonotype was detected ten times or more. This chain links TRBV10-3 with TRBJ2-3, with TRBD2 matching 7 bases. V lost 9 bases to trimming and J lost 0 bases; unmatched junction nucleotides: 9. Per the germline V gene, CDR1 is ENHRY and CDR2 is SYGVKD. The CDR3 totals 15 residues. CDR3 sequence (DNA): TGTGCCATACGCAGACTAGCACTTAGCACAGATACGCAGTATTTT. It translates to CAIRRLALSTDTQYF.

Note on this clonotype: A much larger clone differs from this one at a single base, so this may be a read error. This sequence joins TRBV4-1 and TRBJ2-1, with a tentative D call TRBD1 (5 bases). V was shortened by 2 bases and J by 4 bases, with 12 bases between the two germline ends. Germline V gene lookup returns CDR1 MGHRA and CDR2 YSYEKL. The CDR3 sequence is 15 residues long. The CDR3 reads CASSQPPDMYNEQFF. The CDR3 bases are TGCGCCAGCAGCCAACCCCCGGACATGTACAATGAGCAGTTCTTC.

This clonotype appeared a few times. The chain links TRBV5-1 to TRBJ2-3; 12 nucleotides line up with TRBD2. From germline, CDR1 is SGHRS and CDR2 YFSETQ. The CDR3 runs 16 residues. With 5 bases clipped from V and 3 bases from J, the junction kept 7 bases outside the gene matches. CDR3 bases: TGCGCCAGCAGACCAGGGACTAGCGGGCCGACAGATACGCAGTATTTT. This gives the protein CASRPGTSGPTDTQYF. Variable domain in full (rest from reference TRBV5-1 and TRBJ2-3): KAGVTQTPRYLIKTRGQQVTLSCSPISGHRSVSWYQQTPGQGLQFLFEYFSETQRNKGNFPGRFSGRQFSNSRSEMNVSTLELGDSALYLCASRPGTSGPTDTQYFGPGTRLTVL.

This chain joins TRBV20-1 and TRBJ2-1; D not certain. V was clipped by 2 bases and J by 9 bases, with 11 bases between them. Looked up from germline, CDR1 is DFQATT and CDR2 is SNEGSKA (reference sequence). CDR3 size: 12 residues. This CDR3 reads CSARLDLGEQFF. The CDR3 DNA reads as TGCAGTGCTAGACTAGACTTAGGTGAGCAGTTCTTC.

This clonotype was observed at least ten times. The chain links TRBV30 to TRBJ2-5; D gene unclear. This CDR3 is built from 14 residues. V gave up 4 bases and J gave up 5 bases, with 17 bases separating them. In germline, CDR1 is GTSNPN, CDR2 SVGIG (reference sequence). CDR3 protein: CAWKVSGYWETQYF. CDR3 DNA sequence: TGTGCCTGGAAAGTGTCAGGTTATTGGGAGACCCAGTACTTC.

This clonotype was picked up many times. This chain joins TRBV10-3 and TRBJ2-5; 7 positions agree with TRBD1. From germline, CDR1 is ENHRY and CDR2 SYGVKD. There are 13 residues in the CDR3. V shed 6 bases, J shed 2 bases, and the junction held 3 bases outside the gene matches. The CDR3 spells CAISLRGQETQYF. The CDR3 DNA reads as TGTGCCATCAGCCTCAGGGGGCAAGAGACCCAGTACTTC.

This clonotype was counted ten times or more. The chain employs TRBV20-1 and TRBJ2-5; D is uncertain. In germline, CDR1 is DFQATT, CDR2 SNEGSKA (reference sequence). Trimming stripped 1 base from V and 2 bases from J, with 8 bases between. CDR3 size: 13 residues. CDR3 sequence (DNA): TGCAGTGCTAGAGGGGGTAATCAAGAGACCCAGTACTTC. Amino acid sequence: CSARGGNQETQYF.

The J gene is TRBJ1-2, the V gene TRBV6-5, with TRBD1 matching 7 bases. V lost 0 bases and J lost 3; bases outside the gene matches: 4. Looked up from germline, CDR1 is MNHEY and CDR2 is SVGAGI. CDR3 length: 15 residues. The CDR3 here is CASSYSGGLDYGYTF. CDR3 in DNA: TGTGCCAGCAGTTACTCAGGGGGCTTGGACTATGGCTACACCTTC.

The chain couples TRBV9 to TRBJ2-3; the D is unclear. The germline V gene has CDR1 SGDLS and CDR2 YYNGEE. This CDR3 region has 13 residues. The V and J ends lost 4 bases and 5 bases respectively, with 11 bases between them. CDR3 nucleotide sequence: TGTGCCAGCAGCTTTCAGACGTTAGATACGCAGTATTTT. As protein: CASSFQTLDTQYF.

In its sample, this clonotype ranks as medium-sized. The V call is TRBV4-1, the J call TRBJ2-7, with 10 bases fitting TRBD1. CDR1 MGHRA and CDR2 YSYEKL come from the germline V gene. This CDR3 spans 17 amino acids. With 5 bases clipped from V and 5 bases from J, the junction kept 15 bases outside the gene matches. Here the CDR3 DNA reads TGCGCCAGCAGCTTAAGTTGGACAGGGGGGGCAATCGACGAGCAGTACTTC. Its translation: CASSLSWTGGAIDEQYF.

The chain carries TRBV24-1 and TRBJ1-1; D is uncertain. V lost 7 bases and J lost 5, with 7 bases in between. The germline CDR1 and CDR2 sequences are KGHDR and SFDVKD. The CDR3 length is 11 residues. In nucleotides, the CDR3 is TGTGCCACCAGCCGGGGAACTGAAGCTTTCTTT. This gives the protein CATSRGTEAFF.

A few counts support this clonotype. The chain combines TRBV20-1 with TRBJ2-5; 15 bases match TRBD2. Per germline, CDR1 DFQATT and CDR2 SNEGSKA (reference sequence). V dropped 1 base and J dropped 1; count of bases not matched to a gene: 10. The CDR3 has 19 residues. The CDR3 bases are TGCAGTGCTAGAGGGGGAATGGGACTAGCGGGAGGTACCCAAGAGACCCAGTACTTC. Translated: CSARGGMGLAGGTQETQYF.

This clonotype was observed many times. The DNA for the CDR3 is TGCGCCAGCAGCCACGGACAGGGGGCTCCAACTAATGAAAAACTGTTTTTT. This gives the protein CASSHGQGAPTNEKLFF. The rearrangement joins TRBV5-1 to TRBJ1-4, with TRBD1 identical over 11 bases. CDR1 is SGHRS and CDR2 is YFSETQ in the germline V gene. J gave up 0 bases and V 4 bases, and 5 bases lay outside the gene matches. This CDR3 is 17 amino acids long. Full variable domain (rest looked up from reference TRBV5-1 and TRBJ1-4): KAGVTQTPRYLIKTRGQQVTLSCSPISGHRSVSWYQQTPGQGLQFLFEYFSETQRNKGNFPGRFSGRQFSNSRSEMNVSTLELGDSALYLCASSHGQGAPTNEKLFFGSGTQLSVL.

In this sample, this clonotype turned up many times. This sequence joins TRBV6-2 or TRBV6-3 and TRBJ2-3; TRBD1 is a possible D gene (6 bases). Trimming left V 2 bases short and J 6 bases short, with 15 bases between. In germline, CDR1 is MNHEY, CDR2 SVGEGT. There are 15 residues in the CDR3. This chain's CDR3 is CASSYPYRVPDTQYF. For the CDR3, the DNA is TGTGCCAGCAGTTACCCGTACAGGGTCCCCGATACGCAGTATTTT.

This clonotype came up a few times. This chain joins TRBV6-2 or TRBV6-3 and TRBJ2-7; D ambiguous. Trimming took 0 bases from V and 3 from J, leaving 21 bases between them. This CDR3 is 18 amino acids long. In germline, CDR1 is MNHEY, CDR2 SVGEGT. CDR3 nucleotide sequence: TGTGCCAGCAGTTACTCGACCCTACACCCCAAGGCGTTCTACGAGCAGTACTTC. Protein: CASSYSTLHPKAFYEQYF.

This clonotype was recorded at least ten times. V gene TRBV5-1 combines with J gene TRBJ2-1; 8 positions match TRBD2. CDR1 and CDR2 (germline): SGHRS, YFSETQ. With V trimmed by 0 bases and J by 6 bases, 11 bases remained unmatched. The CDR3 is made up of 17 amino acids. For the CDR3, the DNA is TGCGCCAGCAGCTTGGCCCTGACCGGGACTAGTTTCAATGAGCAGTTCTTC. This gives the protein CASSLALTGTSFNEQFF.

This clonotype was detected ten times or more. The genes are TRBV11-2 and TRBJ2-1; TRBD2 matches 9 bases. The CDR3 covers 15 residues. The germline V gene encodes CDR1 SGHAT and CDR2 FQNNGV. Trimming took 1 base from V and 12 from J; bases not matched to a gene: 10. CDR3 protein: CASSLASSGVIGQFF. CDR3 sequence (DNA): TGTGCCAGCAGCTTAGCTTCTAGCGGGGTAATAGGGCAGTTCTTC. Combining the CDR3 with reference TRBV11-2 and TRBJ2-1 gives the whole variable domain EAGVAQSPRYKIIEKRQSVAFWCNPISGHATLYWYQQILGQGPKLLIQFQNNGVVDDSQLPKDRFSAERLKGVDSTLKIQPAKLEDSAVYLCASSLASSGVIGQFFGPGTRLTVL.

The chain joins TRBV6-6 to TRBJ1-1; no reliable D call. CDR1 MNHNY and CDR2 SVGAGI come from the germline V gene (reference sequence). CDR3 length equals 12 residues. Trimming removed 8 bases from V and 4 bases from J, with 11 bases in between. The CDR3 bases are TGTGCCAGCGCTTTGGGAGGCACTGAAGCTTTCTTT. Protein sequence: CASALGGTEAFF.

In this sample, this clonotype turned up many times. J is TRBJ2-3 and V is TRBV4-2; tentatively, D is TRBD2 (5 bases). V was clipped by 1 base and J by 2 bases, with 10 bases between them. The germline gives CDR1 LGHNA, CDR2 YNFKEQ. CDR3 length: 15 amino acids. This chain's CDR3 is CASSQGGLDTDTQYF. The DNA of the CDR3 is TGTGCCAGCAGCCAAGGAGGGCTAGACACAGATACGCAGTATTTT.

V and J are TRBV27 and TRBJ1-5; D gene uncertain. Trimming removed 6 bases from V and 0 bases from J, with 15 bases in between. The CDR3 extends over 16 amino acids. Germline CDR1 and CDR2: MNHEY and SMNVEV (reference sequence). CDR3 DNA sequence: TGTGCCAGCAGACCAGGACGGGAATATAGCAATCAGCCCCAGCATTTT. It specifies CASRPGREYSNQPQHF.

The CDR3 region is CASSIDHARDSSYEQYF. The CDR3 nucleotides read TGTGCCAGTAGTATAGATCACGCGCGGGACAGCAGTTACGAGCAGTACTTC. The chain links TRBV19 to TRBJ2-7, with D possibly TRBD1 on 7 matching bases. The CDR3 covers 17 residues. V lost 0 bases, J lost 4 bases, and 19 bases lay in between. Germline V gives CDR1 LNHDA, CDR2 SQIVND (reference sequence).

This clonotype came up a few times. J is TRBJ2-7 and V is TRBV30, with 9 bases identical to TRBD1. CDR3 size: 14 residues. The V gene end was trimmed by 2 bases and the J gene end by 6 bases; junction bases not matched to a gene: 8. CDR1 is GTSNPN, CDR2 SVGIG, per germline (reference sequence). The CDR3 region has the DNA TGTGCCTGGAGTTTGGGACAGGGAGCGGTCGAGCAGTACTTC. Its translation: CAWSLGQGAVEQYF.

By sample fraction, this clonotype is medium-sized. The chain recombines TRBV11-3 with TRBJ2-3; the D is unclear. Trimming cost V 4 bases and J 6 bases, with 14 bases left between them. From germline, CDR1 is SGHNT and CDR2 YENEEA. This CDR3 spans 14 amino acids. The CDR3 DNA reads as TGTGCCAGCAGCTCCAATGGCAGCCCGGATACGCAGTATTTT. The encoded protein is CASSSNGSPDTQYF.

The chain recombines TRBV7-2 with TRBJ2-2, with 10 positions matching TRBD2. This CDR3 is 15 amino acids long. The junction had 1 base not matched to a gene; V was cut back by 5 bases and J by 1 base. In germline, CDR1 is SGHTA, CDR2 FQGNSA. This CDR3 is CASSPSGRNTGELFF. The CDR3 DNA follows: TGTGCCAGCAGCCCTAGCGGGAGGAACACCGGGGAGCTGTTTTTT.

With respect to this clonotype: The junction shows a germline mismatch at one end, possibly a read error. The CDR3 nucleotides are TGTGCCATCAGCTCGGGGGCCGTTGGTGGCTACACCTTC. It encodes CAISSGAVGGYTF. The chain couples TRBV11-3 to TRBJ1-2; D may be TRBD1 (6 bases). Germline-derived CDR1 and CDR2 are SGHNT and YENEEA. The CDR3 contains 13 residues.

This clonotype was seen a few times. The chain combines TRBV27 with TRBJ2-7, with 15 bases lining up with TRBD2. CDR1 is MNHEY, CDR2 SMNVEV, per germline (reference sequence). The V and J ends lost 4 bases and 5 bases, in that order; junction bases with no gene match: 15. The CDR3 covers 19 residues. The CDR3 nucleotides read TGTGCCAGCAGTTCGGATGGACTAGCGGGAGGGCTAAGGTCTCACGAGCAGTACTTC. Translating it yields CASSSDGLAGGLRSHEQYF.

This clonotype was counted many times. This chain uses TRBV7-3 with TRBJ2-1, with 7 bases that match TRBD2. This CDR3 spans 16 amino acids. Germline V gives CDR1 SGHTA, CDR2 FQGTGA. V shed 2 bases, J shed 6 bases, and the junction held 10 bases outside the gene matches. The DNA of the CDR3 is TGTGCCAGCAGCTTATGGGGTGTTGGGAGGGGCAATGAGCAGTTCTTC. Protein sequence: CASSLWGVGRGNEQFF.

V gene TRBV7-6 combines with J gene TRBJ1-6, with D maybe TRBD1 (6 bases). V lost 1 base and J lost 9, with 19 bases in between. This CDR3 comprises 17 residues. Looked up from germline, CDR1 is SGHVS and CDR2 is FNYEAQ. The CDR3, as DNA: TGTGCCAGCAGCTTAGTGCCCCGGGGGCCTATCGGTTCACCCCTCCACTTT. Its protein is CASSLVPRGPIGSPLHF.